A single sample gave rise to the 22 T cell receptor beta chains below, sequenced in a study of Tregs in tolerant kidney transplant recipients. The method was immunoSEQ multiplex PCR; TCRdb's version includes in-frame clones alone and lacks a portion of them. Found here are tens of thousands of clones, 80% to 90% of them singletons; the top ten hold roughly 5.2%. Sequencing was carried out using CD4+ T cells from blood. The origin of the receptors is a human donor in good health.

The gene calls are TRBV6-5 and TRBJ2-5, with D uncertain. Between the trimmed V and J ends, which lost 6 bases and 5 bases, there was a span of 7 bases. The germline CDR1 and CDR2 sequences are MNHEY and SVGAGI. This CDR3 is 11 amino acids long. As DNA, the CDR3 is TGTGCCAGCAGGCGTTTGGAGACCCAGTACTTC. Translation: CASRRLETQYF.

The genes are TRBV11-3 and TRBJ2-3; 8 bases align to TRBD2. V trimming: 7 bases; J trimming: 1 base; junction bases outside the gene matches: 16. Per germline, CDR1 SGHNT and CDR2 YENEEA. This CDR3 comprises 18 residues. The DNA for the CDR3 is TGTGCCAGCAACGGAAAAGCGGGAGCAATCTCTGGCACAGATACGCAGTATTTT. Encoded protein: CASNGKAGAISGTDTQYF. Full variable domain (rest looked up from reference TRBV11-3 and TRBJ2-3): EAGVVQSPRYKIIEKKQPVAFWCNPISGHNTLYWYLQNLGQGPELLIRYENEEAVDDSQLPKDRFSAERLKGVDSTLKIQPAELGDSAVYLCASNGKAGAISGTDTQYFGPGTRLTVL.

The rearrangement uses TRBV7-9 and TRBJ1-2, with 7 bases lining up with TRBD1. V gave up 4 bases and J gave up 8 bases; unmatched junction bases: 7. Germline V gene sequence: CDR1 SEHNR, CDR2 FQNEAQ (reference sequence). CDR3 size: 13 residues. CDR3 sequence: CASSSQGGTGYTF. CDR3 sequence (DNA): TGTGCCAGCAGCTCCCAGGGGGGGACGGGCTACACCTTC.

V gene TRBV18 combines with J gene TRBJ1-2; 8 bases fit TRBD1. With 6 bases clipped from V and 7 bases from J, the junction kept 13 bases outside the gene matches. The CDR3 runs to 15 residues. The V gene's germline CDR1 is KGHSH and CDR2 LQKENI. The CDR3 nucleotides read TGTGCCAGCTCTACACCTGGTCAGGGGGCGCGTGGCTACACCTTC. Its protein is CASSTPGQGARGYTF. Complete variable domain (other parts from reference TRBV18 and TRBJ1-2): NAGVMQNPRHLVRRRGQEARLRCSPMKGHSHVYWYRQLPEEGLKFMVYLQKENIIDESGMPKERFSAEFPKEGPSILRIQQVVRGDSAAYFCASSTPGQGARGYTFGSGTRLTVV.

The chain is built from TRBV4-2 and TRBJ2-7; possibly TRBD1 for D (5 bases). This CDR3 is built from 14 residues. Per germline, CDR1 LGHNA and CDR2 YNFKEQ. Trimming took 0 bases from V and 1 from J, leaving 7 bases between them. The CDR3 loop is CASSQDTGSYEQYF. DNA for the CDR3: TGTGCCAGCAGCCAAGACACAGGTTCCTACGAGCAGTACTTC.

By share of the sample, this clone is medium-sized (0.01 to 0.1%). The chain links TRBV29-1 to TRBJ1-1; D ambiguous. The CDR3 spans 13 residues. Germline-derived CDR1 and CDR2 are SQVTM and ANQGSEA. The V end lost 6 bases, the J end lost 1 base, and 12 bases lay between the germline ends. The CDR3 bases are TGCAGCGTCCACCAGTCGGAGAACACTGAAGCTTTCTTT. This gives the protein CSVHQSENTEAFF. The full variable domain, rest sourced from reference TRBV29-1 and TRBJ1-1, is SAVISQKPSRDICQRGTSLTIQCQVDSQVTMMFWYRQQPGQSLTLIATANQGSEATYESGFVIDKFPISRPNLTFSTLTVSNMSPEDSSIYLCSVHQSENTEAFFGQGTRLTVV.

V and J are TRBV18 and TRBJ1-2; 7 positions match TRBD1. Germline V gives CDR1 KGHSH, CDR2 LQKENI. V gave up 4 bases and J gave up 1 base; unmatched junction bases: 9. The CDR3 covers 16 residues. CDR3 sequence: CASSRGSGQDNYGYTF. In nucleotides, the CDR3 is TGTGCCAGCTCACGGGGGTCAGGACAGGATAACTATGGCTACACCTTC.

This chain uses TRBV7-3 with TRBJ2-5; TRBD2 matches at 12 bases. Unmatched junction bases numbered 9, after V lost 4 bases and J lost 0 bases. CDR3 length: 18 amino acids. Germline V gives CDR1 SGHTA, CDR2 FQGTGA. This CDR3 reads CASSWGPSSGGDQETQYF. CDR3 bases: TGTGCCAGCAGCTGGGGACCCTCTAGCGGGGGGGACCAAGAGACCCAGTACTTC.

The CDR3, as DNA: TGTGCCAGCAGCCAGGACAGGGGGCACGGCTATGGCTACACCTTC. This codes for CASSQDRGHGYGYTF. The chain combines TRBV6-5 with TRBJ1-2, with 11 positions matching TRBD1. Germline CDR1 MNHEY, CDR2 SVGAGI. The J segment lost 4 bases and the V segment lost 6 bases, leaving 7 bases of the junction unmatched. CDR3 length: 15 residues.

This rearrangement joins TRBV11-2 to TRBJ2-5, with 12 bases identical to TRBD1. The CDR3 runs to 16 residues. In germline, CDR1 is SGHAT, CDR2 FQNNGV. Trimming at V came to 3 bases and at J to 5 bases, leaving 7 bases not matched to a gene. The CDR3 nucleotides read TGTGCCAGCAGCTTCAGGGGACAGGGGGCATGGGAGACCCAGTACTTC. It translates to CASSFRGQGAWETQYF. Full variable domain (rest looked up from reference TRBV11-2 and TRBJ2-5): EAGVAQSPRYKIIEKRQSVAFWCNPISGHATLYWYQQILGQGPKLLIQFQNNGVVDDSQLPKDRFSAERLKGVDSTLKIQPAKLEDSAVYLCASSFRGQGAWETQYFGPGTRLLVL.

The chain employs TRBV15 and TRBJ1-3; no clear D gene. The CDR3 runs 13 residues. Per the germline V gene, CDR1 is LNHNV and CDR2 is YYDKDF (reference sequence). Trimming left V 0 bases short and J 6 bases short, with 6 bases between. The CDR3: CATSRDYANTIYF. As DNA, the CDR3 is TGTGCCACCAGCAGAGATTACGCAAACACCATATATTTT.

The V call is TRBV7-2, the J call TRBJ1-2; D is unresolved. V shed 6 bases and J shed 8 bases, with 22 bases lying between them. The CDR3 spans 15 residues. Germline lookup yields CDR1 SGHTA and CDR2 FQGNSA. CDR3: CASSSPRRYEFGYTF. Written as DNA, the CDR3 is TGTGCCAGCAGTTCCCCGCGACGGTATGAATTCGGCTACACCTTC.

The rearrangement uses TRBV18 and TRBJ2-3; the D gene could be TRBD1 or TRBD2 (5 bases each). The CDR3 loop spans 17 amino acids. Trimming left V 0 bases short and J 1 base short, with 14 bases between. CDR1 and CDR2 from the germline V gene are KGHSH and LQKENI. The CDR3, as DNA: TGTGCCAGCTCACCACCGAGGTTCCAGGGAGGCACAGATACGCAGTATTTT. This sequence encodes CASSPPRFQGGTDTQYF.

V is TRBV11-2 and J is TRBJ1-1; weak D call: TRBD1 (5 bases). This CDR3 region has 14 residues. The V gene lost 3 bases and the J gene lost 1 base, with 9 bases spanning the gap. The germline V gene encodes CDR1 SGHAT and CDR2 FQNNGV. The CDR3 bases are TGTGCCAGCAGCTTTGGGGCGGGGAACACTGAAGCTTTCTTT. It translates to CASSFGAGNTEAFF.

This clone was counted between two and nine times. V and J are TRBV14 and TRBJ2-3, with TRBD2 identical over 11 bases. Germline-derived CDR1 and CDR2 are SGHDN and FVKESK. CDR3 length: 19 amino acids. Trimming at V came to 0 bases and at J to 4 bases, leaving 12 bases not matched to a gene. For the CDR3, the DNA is TGTGCCAGCAGCCAAGATATGGTGCCTAGCGGGGGGCTCGCAGATACGCAGTATTTT. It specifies CASSQDMVPSGGLADTQYF. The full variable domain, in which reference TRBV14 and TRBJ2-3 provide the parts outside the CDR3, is EAGVTQFPSHSVIEKGQTVTLRCDPISGHDNLYWYRRVMGKEIKFLLHFVKESKQDESGMPNNRFLAERTGGTYSTLKVQPAELEDSGVYFCASSQDMVPSGGLADTQYFGPGTRLTVL.

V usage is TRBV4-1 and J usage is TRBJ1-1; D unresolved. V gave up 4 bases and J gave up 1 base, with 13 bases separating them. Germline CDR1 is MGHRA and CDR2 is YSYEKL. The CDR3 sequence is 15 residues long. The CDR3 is CASSRIPGANTEAFF. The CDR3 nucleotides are TGCGCCAGCAGCCGAATTCCGGGAGCGAACACTGAAGCTTTCTTT.

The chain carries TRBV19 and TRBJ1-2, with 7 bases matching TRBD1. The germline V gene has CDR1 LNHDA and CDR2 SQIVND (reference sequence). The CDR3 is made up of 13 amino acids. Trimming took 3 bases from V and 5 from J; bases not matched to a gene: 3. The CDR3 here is CASSIGDRYGYTF. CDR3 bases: TGTGCCAGTAGTATTGGGGACAGATATGGCTACACCTTC.

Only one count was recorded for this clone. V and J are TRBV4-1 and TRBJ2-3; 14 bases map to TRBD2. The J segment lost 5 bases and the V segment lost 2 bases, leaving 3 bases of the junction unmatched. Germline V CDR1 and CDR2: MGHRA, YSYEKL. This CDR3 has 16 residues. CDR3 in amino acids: CASSQRLAGGLDTQYF. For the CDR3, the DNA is TGCGCCAGCAGCCAAAGACTAGCGGGAGGGTTAGATACGCAGTATTTT.

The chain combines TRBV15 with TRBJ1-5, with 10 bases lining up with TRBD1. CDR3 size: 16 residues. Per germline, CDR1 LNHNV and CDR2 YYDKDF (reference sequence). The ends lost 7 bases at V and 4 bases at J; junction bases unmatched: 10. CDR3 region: CATTTGTGDGNQPQHF. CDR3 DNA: TGTGCCACCACTACCGGGACAGGGGATGGAAATCAGCCCCAGCATTTT. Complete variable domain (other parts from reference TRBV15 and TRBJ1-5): DAMVIQNPRYQVTQFGKPVTLSCSQTLNHNVMYWYQQKSSQAPKLLFHYYDKDFNNEADTPDNFQSRRPNTSFCFLDIRSPGLGDTAMYLCATTTGTGDGNQPQHFGDGTRLSIL.

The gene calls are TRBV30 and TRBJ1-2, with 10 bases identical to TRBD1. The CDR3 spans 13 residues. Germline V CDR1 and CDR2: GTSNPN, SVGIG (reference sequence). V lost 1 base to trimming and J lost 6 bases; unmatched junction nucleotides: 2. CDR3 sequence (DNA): TGTGCCTGGAGTGACGGACAGGGGGATGGCTACACCTTC. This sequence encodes CAWSDGQGDGYTF.

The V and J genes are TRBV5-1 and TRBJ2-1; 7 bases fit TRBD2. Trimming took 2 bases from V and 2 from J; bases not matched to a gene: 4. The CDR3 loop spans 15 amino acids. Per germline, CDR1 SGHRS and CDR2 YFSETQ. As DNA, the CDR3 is TGCGCCAGCAGCTTTCCAGCGGGGCCCTACAATGAGCAGTTCTTC. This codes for CASSFPAGPYNEQFF.

This CDR3 is CASSLGGPYGYTF. CDR3 sequence (DNA): TGTGCCAGCAGCCTCGGGGGACCCTATGGCTACACCTTC. This sequence joins TRBV6-5 and TRBJ1-2; a possible D gene is TRBD1 (5 bases). V was pared by 6 bases and J by 4 bases, with 12 bases between. Germline CDR1 MNHEY, CDR2 SVGAGI. The CDR3 length is 13 residues.